Shown below are 12 T cell receptor beta chains from a single sample sequenced in a study of T cell repertoires in cytomegalovirus infection. Their cognate antigens are unknown. One entry per CDR3 protein, called by TCRdb with MiXCR from the reads. Here the sample spans hundreds of thousands of distinct CDR3 sequences, around 29% being singletons. The sample was cultured PBMCs, taken from culture after CMV antigen stimulation. These receptor sequences come from a human donor in good health (CMV status not recorded). Some clones in this sample may be carry-over from other donors' samples.

A few counts support this clonotype. This rearrangement joins TRBV7-9 to TRBJ1-1; D ambiguous. The CDR3 runs to 16 residues. Trimming pared 5 bases from V and 0 bases from J, leaving 16 bases between. CDR1 is SEHNR and CDR2 is FQNEAQ in the germline V gene (reference sequence). CDR3 DNA sequence: TGTGCCAGCAGCCCCGTGGACCTCCGGATGAACACTGAAGCTTTCTTT. Residues: CASSPVDLRMNTEAFF.

This clonotype occurred a few times. The CDR3 DNA sequence: TGTGCCAGCAGTTCAGGACAGGGTCTTGAGCAGTTCTTC. Amino acid sequence: CASSSGQGLEQFF. The chain employs TRBV28 and TRBJ2-1; the match to TRBD1 covers 8 bases. The germline gives CDR1 MDHEN, CDR2 SYDVKM. V lost 4 bases to trimming and J lost 9 bases; unmatched junction nucleotides: 5. The CDR3 is 13 amino acids. The complete variable domain, with remaining parts taken from reference TRBV28 and TRBJ2-1, reads DVKVTQSSRYLVKRTGEKVFLECVQDMDHENMFWYRQDPGLGLRLIYFSYDVKMKEKGDIPEGYSVSREKKERFSLILESASTNQTSMYLCASSSGQGLEQFFGPGTRLTVL.

This clonotype was seen more than once but under ten times. J is TRBJ1-1 and V is TRBV15, with TRBD1 as a possible D gene (6 bases). The CDR3 totals 14 residues. V dropped 0 bases and J dropped 5 bases, with 10 bases sitting between them. Germline values: CDR1 LNHNV, CDR2 YYDKDF (reference sequence). Here the CDR3 DNA reads TGTGCCACCAGCAGAGAGCAGGGGTTGACTGAAGCTTTCTTT. Protein: CATSREQGLTEAFF.

This clonotype showed up just a few times. The chain carries TRBV7-2 and TRBJ1-4; D ambiguous. This CDR3 has 14 amino acids. CDR1 is SGHTA, CDR2 FQGNSA, per germline. V was shortened by 1 base and J by 7 bases, with 10 bases between the two germline ends. CDR3 bases: TGTGCCAGCAGCTTAGACGGTTCCTCTGAAAAACTGTTTTTT. It encodes CASSLDGSSEKLFF. Full variable domain (missing parts from reference TRBV7-2 and TRBJ1-4): GAGVSQSPSNKVTEKGKDVELRCDPISGHTALYWYRQSLGQGLEFLIYFQGNSAPDKSGLPSDRFSAERTGGSVSTLTIQRTQQEDSAVYLCASSLDGSSEKLFFGSGTQLSVL.

The J gene is TRBJ2-4, the V gene TRBV4-1; 16 bases are shared with TRBD2. V lost 4 bases, J lost 7 bases, and 7 bases stayed unmatched. This CDR3 has 17 amino acids. Germline V gene sequence: CDR1 MGHRA, CDR2 YSYEKL. CDR3 nucleotide sequence: TGCGCCAGCAGCCCCCCGGGACTAGCGGGAGGGCCGAACATTCAGTACTTC. Translation: CASSPPGLAGGPNIQYF.

The rearrangement links TRBV29-1 to TRBJ1-1, with a weak D call TRBD1 (6 bases). The CDR3 spans 12 residues. The V end was cut by 4 bases, the J end by 3 bases, with 9 bases between. The germline V gene has CDR1 SQVTM and CDR2 ANQGSEA. For the CDR3, the DNA is TGCAGCGTTGGCGAGGGGGACACTGAAGCTTTCTTT. It translates to CSVGEGDTEAFF.

This rearrangement joins TRBV4-1 to TRBJ1-6; D gene uncertain. Trimming stripped 0 bases from V and 0 bases from J, with 9 bases between. Germline loops: CDR1 MGHRA, CDR2 YSYEKL. CDR3 size: 17 residues. In DNA form, the CDR3 reads TGCGCCAGCAGCCAAGAGAGGCTGAGCTCCTATAATTCACCCCTCCACTTT. This translates into CASSQERLSSYNSPLHF.

The chain uses TRBV28 and TRBJ2-5; 10 positions match TRBD1. The CDR3 is 14 amino acids. Trimming took 4 bases from V and 6 from J; bases not matched to a gene: 5. CDR1 is MDHEN, CDR2 SYDVKM, per germline. CDR3 loop: CASSSTGGLKTQYF. The CDR3 DNA follows: TGTGCCAGCAGTTCGACAGGGGGCCTAAAGACCCAGTACTTC.

This clonotype was seen a handful of times. The chain couples TRBV7-2 to TRBJ1-3; D is perhaps TRBD1 (5 bases). The germline V gene encodes CDR1 SGHTA and CDR2 FQGNSA. The CDR3 totals 14 residues. The V end lost 5 bases, the J end lost 3 bases, and 11 bases lay between the germline ends. Written as DNA, the CDR3 is TGTGCCAGCAGCGCCCTAGGGGTTGGAAACACCATATATTTT. Translating gives CASSALGVGNTIYF.

The chain employs TRBV11-2 and TRBJ1-5, with 8 bases aligning to TRBD1. Trimming took 2 bases from V and 6 from J; bases not matched to a gene: 6. This CDR3 comprises 15 residues. Per the germline V gene, CDR1 is SGHAT and CDR2 is FQNNGV. The CDR3 here is CASSLFGTGGQPQHF. CDR3 nucleotide sequence: TGTGCCAGCAGCTTATTTGGGACAGGCGGTCAGCCCCAGCATTTT. Complete variable domain (other parts from reference TRBV11-2 and TRBJ1-5): EAGVAQSPRYKIIEKRQSVAFWCNPISGHATLYWYQQILGQGPKLLIQFQNNGVVDDSQLPKDRFSAERLKGVDSTLKIQPAKLEDSAVYLCASSLFGTGGQPQHFGDGTRLSIL.

This clonotype occurred a few times. V and J are TRBV10-3 and TRBJ2-1; 7 bases fit TRBD1. The ends lost 11 bases at V and 6 bases at J; junction bases unmatched: 4. Germline lookup yields CDR1 ENHRY and CDR2 SYGVKD. CDR3 length: 11 amino acids. The CDR3, as DNA: TGTGCCGTAGGGGACAGCAATGAGCAGTTCTTC. Protein: CAVGDSNEQFF.

This clonotype has just a few counts. V is TRBV7-6 and J is TRBJ1-1; a weak D match, TRBD1 (5 bases). Germline CDR1 SGHVS, CDR2 FNYEAQ. Trimming removed 5 bases at V and 2 bases at J, with 15 bases between. The CDR3 runs to 15 residues. The CDR3 sequence: CASSPGGNLNTEAFF. The CDR3 DNA reads as TGTGCCAGCAGCCCGGGGGGGAACTTAAACACTGAAGCTTTCTTT.